Shown below are 15 T cell receptor beta chains from a single sample sequenced in a study of blood T cell repertoires in COVID-19. Profiled with immunoSEQ multiplex PCR; TCRdb holds only in-frame clones, not every one. The sample records more than 150,000 clones, more than 85% being singletons. The sequencing sample was made of peripheral blood. These TCRs come from a man over 45 with acute or convalescent COVID-19.

CDR3 sequence: CASSSAGQGSYGYTF. CDR3 nucleotides: TGTGCCAGCAGTTCCGCCGGACAGGGAAGCTATGGCTACACCTTC. V is TRBV28 and J is TRBJ1-2; TRBD1 aligns across 8 bases. Trimming took 4 bases from V and 4 from J; bases not matched to a gene: 8. CDR1 and CDR2 from the germline V gene are MDHEN and SYDVKM. This CDR3 region has 15 residues.

CDR3 protein: CASSIIPRTGGRDTQYF. The DNA for the CDR3 is TGTGCCAGTAGTATAATCCCCCGGACAGGGGGTCGAGATACGCAGTATTTT. This sequence joins TRBV19 and TRBJ2-3, with 10 positions matching TRBD1. With V trimmed by 2 bases and J by 5 bases, 10 bases remained unmatched. CDR1 is LNHDA, CDR2 SQIVND, per germline (reference sequence). CDR3 length: 17 residues.

V is TRBV28 and J is TRBJ2-7, with 7 bases that match TRBD1. Germline lookup yields CDR1 MDHEN and CDR2 SYDVKM. The CDR3 spans 13 residues. V lost 4 bases and J lost 4; bases outside the gene matches: 4. CDR3 sequence: CASSSTTGYEQYF. The CDR3 nucleotides are TGTGCCAGCAGTTCAACGACAGGGTACGAGCAGTACTTC.

V gene TRBV4-2 combines with J gene TRBJ2-1; TRBD2 agrees at 9 bases. CDR3 length: 17 residues. With V trimmed by 3 bases and J by 2 bases, 8 bases remained unmatched. The germline V gene encodes CDR1 LGHNA and CDR2 YNFKEQ. CDR3: CASSHNPSGDPYNEQFF. The CDR3 DNA is TGTGCCAGCAGCCACAATCCTAGCGGGGATCCCTACAATGAGCAGTTCTTC.

The chain employs TRBV7-9 and TRBJ2-3; 7 bases are a match to TRBD2. Germline V gives CDR1 SEHNR, CDR2 FQNEAQ (reference sequence). V dropped 3 bases and J dropped 5; count of bases not matched to a gene: 11. The CDR3 sequence is 16 residues long. DNA of the CDR3: TGTGCCAGCAGCTTTGTAAGCGGGGTACCGAGAGATACGCAGTATTTT. Translating gives CASSFVSGVPRDTQYF.

This rearrangement joins TRBV9 to TRBJ1-6; 7 nucleotides agree with TRBD1. V lost 0 bases and J lost 8; bases outside the gene matches: 5. The CDR3 totals 15 residues. Germline CDR1 is SGDLS and CDR2 is YYNGEE. The CDR3 bases are TGTGCCAGCAGCGTAGCTCAGGGGGTGGATTCACCCCTCCACTTT. Protein: CASSVAQGVDSPLHF.

The chain combines TRBV3-1 (or the pseudogene TRBV3-2) with TRBJ2-7; TRBD1 matches 9 bases. This CDR3 comprises 16 residues. The trim removed 1 base at V and 3 bases at J, leaving 7 bases unmatched. Germline lookup yields CDR1 LGHDT and CDR2 YNNKEL (reference sequence). DNA of the CDR3: TGTGCCAGCAGCCAAGGGATCGGGACAGGGAACTACGAGCAGTACTTC. Translating it yields CASSQGIGTGNYEQYF.

V and J are TRBV10-3 and TRBJ2-7, with TRBD2 matching 13 bases. Germline V gives CDR1 ENHRY, CDR2 SYGVKD. This CDR3 has 14 amino acids. V gave up 6 bases and J gave up 5 bases; unmatched junction bases: 4. CDR3 DNA sequence: TGTGCCATCAGGCCCGGGACTAGCGGGAACGAGCAGTACTTC. Its translation is CAIRPGTSGNEQYF.

The genes are TRBV28 and TRBJ1-5; TRBD1 agrees at 10 bases. The CDR3 sequence is 15 residues long. Trimming cost V 5 bases and J 7 bases; bases outside gene matches: 8. The V gene's germline CDR1 is MDHEN and CDR2 SYDVKM. Here the CDR3 DNA reads TGTGCCAGCAGTCCACCGGGACAGGGGTGGCAGCCCCAGCATTTT. Protein sequence: CASSPPGQGWQPQHF.

The rearrangement joins TRBV4-3 to TRBJ2-2, with D perhaps TRBD1 (5 bases). Germline V lookup: CDR1 LGHNA, CDR2 YSLEER. Trimming took 7 bases from V and 1 from J, leaving 13 bases between them. The CDR3 sequence is 15 residues long. CDR3 protein: CASTPTAWNTGELFF. The CDR3 region has the DNA TGCGCCAGCACACCGACAGCCTGGAACACCGGGGAGCTGTTTTTT.

This chain joins TRBV7-2 and TRBJ2-7; no reliable D call. Trimming removed 6 bases from V and 0 bases from J, with 15 bases in between. The CDR3 length is 15 residues. From germline, CDR1 is SGHTA and CDR2 FQGNSA. CDR3 DNA: TGTGCCAGCAGTCCCCGTTTACTGAGCTCCTACGAGCAGTACTTC. Protein product: CASSPRLLSSYEQYF.

V is TRBV7-2 and J is TRBJ2-3; D not resolved. This CDR3 region has 13 residues. Germline V gene sequence: CDR1 SGHTA, CDR2 FQGNSA. V gave up 5 bases and J gave up 5 bases, with 11 bases separating them. Here the CDR3 DNA reads TGTGCCAGCAGCCCGCACCCTAAAGATACGCAGTATTTT. Its protein is CASSPHPKDTQYF.

This chain connects TRBV6-5 to TRBJ1-2; no reliable D call. Germline CDR1 reads MNHEY; CDR2 reads SVGAGI. This CDR3 is built from 13 residues. Trimming took off 2 bases at V and 4 bases at J, with 8 bases between the two ends. DNA of the CDR3: TGTGCCAGCAGTTACACGGCGGGCTATGGCTACACCTTC. Its translation: CASSYTAGYGYTF.

V usage is TRBV27 and J usage is TRBJ2-7; D unclear. Trimming removed 1 base at V and 1 base at J, with 14 bases between. Per germline, CDR1 MNHEY and CDR2 SMNVEV (reference sequence). The CDR3 extends over 16 amino acids. The CDR3 loop is CASSLYPTVSSYEQYF. In DNA, the CDR3 is TGTGCCAGCAGTTTATACCCCACTGTTAGTTCCTACGAGCAGTACTTC.

The V call is TRBV5-6, the J call TRBJ2-1; TRBD2 might be the D (5 bases). V lost 1 base, J lost 1 base, and 9 bases lay in between. Germline CDR1 reads SGHDT; CDR2 reads YYEEEE. The CDR3 is made up of 15 amino acids. The CDR3 here is CASSLIGESYNEQFF. The CDR3 DNA reads TGTGCCAGCAGCTTGATCGGGGAATCCTACAATGAGCAGTTCTTC.